This paragraph reports one T cell receptor beta chain. Its antigen is not known. The data belong to a study of T cells after yellow fever vaccination. Whole-study findings and limits: Reappearing after the booster were most of the clones from primary vaccination (around 96% CD4, 85% to 90% CD8).

TCR cDNA was made by 5'RACE template switching, adding a universal primer site and UMIs. TCRdb analysed the 5' RACE reads with MiXCR anew, one entry per CDR3 protein. This table has fewer than 450,000 distinct CDR3 sequences, around a tenth appearing once. Germline lookup yields CDR1 SNHLY and CDR2 FYNNEI. The V gene lost 0 bases and the J gene lost 7 bases, with 12 bases spanning the gap. The CDR3 extends over 15 amino acids. This specimen was PBMCs, taken on the day of the first yellow fever vaccination. This receptor was identified in a man aged 18 to 29 who received the YFV17D yellow fever vaccine. V gene TRBV2 combines with J gene TRBJ2-2; weak D call: TRBD2 (6 bases). The DNA of the CDR3 is TGTGCCAGCAGTGAAGCGGGGGGTCCTTACGGGGAGCTGTTTTTT. Amino acid sequence: CASSEAGGPYGELFF.